This is a list of T cell receptor beta chains from one sample in a study of cytomegalovirus exposure and HLA in healthy donors. TCRdb's copy holds only in-frame clones and misses some; the assay was immunoSEQ multiplex PCR. In the table there are approximately 150,000 clones, around 87% of which are singletons. Sequencing was performed on PBMCs. Receptors originate from a woman in her thirties in good health and CMV-seronegative. The CDR3 runs from the conserved cysteine through the conserved F or W. Each record gives: D gene, J gene, clone size, CDR3 length, V gene, CDR3 protein, CDR3 DNA. The D gene is left open where the match is weak. Expanded clones are given a class, and other clones once, few, many or no size at all.

>TRBD1|TRBJ1-2|NA|15|TRBV6-5
CASRLRDRGHYGYTF
TGTGCCAGCAGGTTACGGGACAGGGGTCACTATGGCTACACCTTC
>NA|TRBJ2-7|NA|12|TRBV2
CASLEDSYEQYF
TGTGCCAGCTTGGAGGATTCCTACGAGCAGTACTTC
>TRBD1|TRBJ1-2|NA|18|TRBV18
CASSPSRPSRTGNYGYTF
TGTGCCAGCTCACCATCTAGGCCATCTCGGACAGGGAACTATGGCTACACCTTC
>NA|TRBJ1-5|once|13|TRBV11-2
CASSSDRNQPQHF
TGTGCCAGCAGCTCCGACAGGAATCAGCCCCAGCATTTT
>NA|TRBJ2-5|NA|14|TRBV5-1
CASSSLGRMETQYF
TGCGCCAGCAGCTCCCTGGGGCGTATGGAGACCCAGTACTTC
>TRBD1|TRBJ2-7|NA|15|TRBV18
CASSRDRGDAYEQYF
TGTGCCAGCTCCCGGGACAGGGGTGACGCCTACGAGCAGTACTTC
>TRBD1|TRBJ2-7|NA|15|TRBV5-1
CASSSDRDGLYEQYF
TGCGCCAGCAGCTCCGACAGGGACGGGCTCTACGAGCAGTACTTC
>TRBD1|TRBJ1-2|NA|13|TRBV27
CASSFRDRVGYTF
TGTGCCAGCAGTTTTCGGGACAGGGTCGGCTACACCTTC
>TRBD2|TRBJ2-5|NA|15|TRBV18
CASSPVAGGQETQYF
TGTGCCAGCTCACCAGTAGCGGGGGGCCAAGAGACCCAGTACTTC
>NA|TRBJ2-7|NA|18|TRBV4-1
CASSQHYLQTGSSYEQYF
TGCGCCAGCAGCCAACACTACCTTCAGACGGGAAGCTCCTACGAGCAGTACTTC
>TRBD2|TRBJ2-3|NA|15|TRBV19
CASTRTSGGSDTQYF
TGTGCCAGTACCCGGACTAGCGGGGGGTCGGATACGCAGTATTTT
>NA|TRBJ2-1|NA|17|TRBV4-2
CASSQDEGGWAGNEQFF
TGTGCCAGCAGCCAAGATGAGGGGGGGTGGGCCGGTAATGAGCAGTTCTTC
>NA|TRBJ2-1|NA|15|TRBV27
CASSLPGVSYNEQFF
TGTGCCAGCAGCCTCCCAGGGGTCTCCTACAATGAGCAGTTCTTC
>NA|TRBJ1-1|NA|10|TRBV29-1
CSVVSTEAFF
TGCAGCGTTGTGAGCACTGAAGCTTTCTTT
>NA|TRBJ1-6|once|16|TRBV30
CAWFPLRGTFNSPLHF
TGTGCCTGGTTCCCCCTCCGGGGGACTTTTAATTCACCCCTCCACTTT
>NA|TRBJ1-4|NA|16|TRBV13
CASRSSELATNEKLFF
TGTGCCAGCCGTTCTTCCGAGCTTGCAACTAATGAAAAACTGTTTTTT
>NA|TRBJ2-5|NA|17|TRBV13
CASSSLDRPGREETQYF
TGTGCCAGCAGCTCCCTTGACCGCCCGGGAAGGGAAGAGACCCAGTACTTC
>TRBD1|TRBJ2-5|NA|15|TRBV5-1
CASSLAGTGGETQYF
TGCGCCAGCAGCCTGGCAGGGACAGGGGGGGAGACCCAGTACTTC
>NA|TRBJ2-3|NA|17|TRBV5-4
CASSLPVSARGTDTQYF
TGTGCCAGCAGCTTGCCCGTGTCAGCTCGGGGCACAGATACGCAGTATTTT
>TRBD1|TRBJ1-6|NA|18|TRBV10-3
CAISDPGQGSSYNSPLHF
TGTGCCATCAGTGATCCGGGACAGGGTTCCTCCTATAATTCACCCCTCCACTTT
>TRBD2|TRBJ2-5|NA|15|TRBV7-9
CASNPRAAGEETQYF
TGTGCCAGCAACCCGAGGGCCGCGGGAGAAGAGACCCAGTACTTC
>TRBD1|TRBJ1-4|few|15|TRBV6-5
CASSHTGATNEKLFF
TGTGCCAGCAGTCACACAGGGGCAACTAATGAAAAACTGTTTTTT
>NA|TRBJ2-5|NA|14|TRBV5-6
CASSLGGPRETQYF
TGTGCCAGCAGCTTGGGGGGGCCGAGAGAGACCCAGTACTTC
>NA|TRBJ2-3|NA|14|TRBV27
CASSSQGTTDTQYF
TGTGCCAGCAGTTCTCAGGGAACCACAGATACGCAGTATTTT
>NA|TRBJ1-1|NA|16|TRBV5-1
CASSLENDRRVYEAFF
TGCGCCAGCAGCTTGGAAAATGACAGGCGCGTCTATGAAGCTTTCTTT
>NA|TRBJ1-2|NA|15|TRBV14
CASSHRVTMAGSYTF
TGTGCCAGCAGCCATCGGGTAACTATGGCCGGGAGTTACACCTTC
>TRBD1|TRBJ1-2|NA|16|TRBV11-2
CASSHPGTDLNYGYTF
TGTGCCAGCAGCCACCCAGGGACAGACCTTAACTATGGCTACACCTTC
>TRBD2|TRBJ2-3|NA|16|TRBV7-2
CASSPTSGGGRDTQYF
TGTGCCAGCAGTCCAACTAGCGGGGGAGGACGGGATACGCAGTATTTT